This T cell receptor beta chain originates from a study of blood T cell repertoires in COVID-19. Overall study: Specimens from acute and convalescent COVID-19 originated in the United States, Italy and Spain. PBMCs, B-cell-depleted T cells, or T cells were the source of the cDNA or gDNA that made up the material.

As originally analysed: Researchers report that nucleated cell counts were estimated from reference gene primer amplification. TCRdb's copy holds only in-frame clones and misses some; the assay was immunoSEQ multiplex PCR. V, J and clone size derive from that table, while D and trimming were established from the DNA sequence. Among 100,000 to 150,000 clones listed, approximately 82% were seen once. Trimming left V 2 bases short and J 1 base short, with 12 bases between. The CDR3 is 16 amino acids. Germline CDR1 reads SGHKS; CDR2 reads YYEKEE (reference sequence). Sequenced sample: peripheral blood. The receptor was isolated from a man between 60 and 75 years old with acute or convalescent COVID-19. This chain joins TRBV5-5 and TRBJ2-2, with a tentative D call TRBD2 (5 bases). The CDR3 nucleotides are TGTGCCAGCAGCTTTTTTTCCGGGATGAACACCGGGGAGCTGTTTTTT. It translates to CASSFFSGMNTGELFF.